This T cell receptor beta chain was obtained from a study of blood T cell repertoires in COVID-19. Study in general: Specimens from acute and convalescent COVID-19 originated in the United States, Italy and Spain.

The J segment lost 9 bases and the V segment lost 6 bases, leaving 4 bases of the junction unmatched. This CDR3 has 11 amino acids. Germline-derived CDR1 and CDR2 are MNHEY and SVGEGT. As processed by the authors: Reference gene primer amplification in the assay estimated nucleated cell counts. TCRdb keeps only in-frame clones here, not all; method: immunoSEQ multiplex PCR. V and J calls and clone size are given by that table; D and trimming were obtained from the DNA. The sample comprises fewer than 250,000 clones, approximately 85% of which are singletons, and approximately 0.89% rests with the top ten.

The sequenced sample consisted of peripheral blood. The chain couples TRBV6-2 or TRBV6-3 to TRBJ1-1; 7 bases line up with TRBD1. The receptor was derived from a man aged 35-49 years with acute or convalescent COVID-19. The CDR3 DNA reads TGTGCCAGCAGCCAGACAGGGAAAGCTTTCTTT. Residues: CASSQTGKAFF.